This T cell receptor beta chain comes out of a study of cytotoxic CD8 clonotypes in ibrutinib-treated CLL. Study-level information: Following treatment for a median roughly 12 months, range 6 to 36, response samples were then taken. Study-wide results and caveats: Public clonotypes occurred uncommonly; on treatment, they contracted or remained stable. While tracking circulating CD8+ T-cell counts, baseline clonality exceeded that of age-matched healthy donors. A rise in clonality was seen at ibrutinib response, and a fall back toward baseline was seen at progression.

Some clones are missing from TCRdb's copy, which holds only in-frame ones; the method was immunoSEQ multiplex PCR. The top ten clones hold about 4.9% of a sample with fewer than 200,000 clones, 84% of them seen once. Remarks on this clone: Its cognate antigen is unknown.

Germline CDR1 and CDR2: ENHRY and SYGVKD. The CDR3 is 12 residues long. V was pared by 10 bases and J by 1 base, with 7 bases between. This specimen was PBMCs, taken after 24 months of ibrutinib treatment. The TCR sequence derives from a human donor with chronic lymphocytic leukemia. The chain combines TRBV10-3 with TRBJ2-2, with D perhaps TRBD1 (6 bases). The CDR3 loop is CATGQNTGELFF. The CDR3 DNA reads TGTGCCACGGGACAGAACACCGGGGAGCTGTTTTTT.